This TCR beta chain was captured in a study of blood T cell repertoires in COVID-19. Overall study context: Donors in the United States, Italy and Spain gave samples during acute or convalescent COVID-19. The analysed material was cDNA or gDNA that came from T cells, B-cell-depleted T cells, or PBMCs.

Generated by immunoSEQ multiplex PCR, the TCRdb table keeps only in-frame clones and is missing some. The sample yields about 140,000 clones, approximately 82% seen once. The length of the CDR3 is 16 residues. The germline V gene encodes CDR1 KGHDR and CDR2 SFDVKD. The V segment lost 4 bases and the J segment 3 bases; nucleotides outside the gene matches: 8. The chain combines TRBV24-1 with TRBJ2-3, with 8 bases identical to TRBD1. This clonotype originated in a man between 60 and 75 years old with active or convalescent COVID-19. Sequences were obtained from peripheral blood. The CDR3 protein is CATSDPTGGGTDTQYF. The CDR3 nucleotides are TGTGCCACCAGTGACCCCACAGGGGGTGGGACAGATACGCAGTATTTT.